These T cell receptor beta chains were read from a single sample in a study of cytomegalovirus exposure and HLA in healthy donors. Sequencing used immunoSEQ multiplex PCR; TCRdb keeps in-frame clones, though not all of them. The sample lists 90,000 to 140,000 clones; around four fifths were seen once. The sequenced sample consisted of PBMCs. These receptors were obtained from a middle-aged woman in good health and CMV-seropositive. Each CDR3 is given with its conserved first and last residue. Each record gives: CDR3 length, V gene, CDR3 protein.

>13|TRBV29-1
CSVGGTDYNEQFF
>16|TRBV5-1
CASSYIQGASGNTIYF
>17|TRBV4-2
CASSQAAGIGLSYEQYF
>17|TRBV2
CASSEALPLAGDYEQYF
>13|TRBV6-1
CASTGQGNYGYTF
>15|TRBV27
CASSPSAGLAGELFF
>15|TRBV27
CASSPHRGSNQPQHF
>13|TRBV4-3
CASSQGMRAEQYF
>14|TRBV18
CASSPAGEGYGYTF
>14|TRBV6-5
CASSTLSAYNEQFF
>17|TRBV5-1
CASSTGRTSGGFHEQYF
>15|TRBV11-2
CASSLLAGPTGELFF
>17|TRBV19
CASSIGTGLKGNQPQHF
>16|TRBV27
CASSPSGGKSNYGYTF
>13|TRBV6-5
CASSQDSYNEQFF
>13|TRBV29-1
CSVELNRDHEQYF
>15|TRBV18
CASSPRTGITYEQYF